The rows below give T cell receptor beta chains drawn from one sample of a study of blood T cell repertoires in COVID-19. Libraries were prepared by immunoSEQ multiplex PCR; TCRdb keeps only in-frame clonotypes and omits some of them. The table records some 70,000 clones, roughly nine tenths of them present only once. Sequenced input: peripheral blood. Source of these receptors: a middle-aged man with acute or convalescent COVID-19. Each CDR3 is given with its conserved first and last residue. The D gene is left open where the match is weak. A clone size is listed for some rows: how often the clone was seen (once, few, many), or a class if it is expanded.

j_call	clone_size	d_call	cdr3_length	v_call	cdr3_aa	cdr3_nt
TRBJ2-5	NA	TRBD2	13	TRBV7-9	CASIARGGETQYF	TGTGCCAGCATCGCACGGGGGGGCGAGACCCAGTACTTC
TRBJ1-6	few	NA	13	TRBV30	CAWQEGLPSPLHF	TGTGCCTGGCAAGAGGGTCTACCTTCACCCCTCCACTTT
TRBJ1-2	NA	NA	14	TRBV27	CASSRDTVNYGYTF	TGTGCCAGCAGTCGGGACACAGTTAACTATGGCTACACCTTC
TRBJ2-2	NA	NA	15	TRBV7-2	CASSPLGGQAGELFF	TGTGCCAGCAGTCCCTTGGGGGGTCAAGCCGGGGAGCTGTTTTTT
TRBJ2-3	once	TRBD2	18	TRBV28	CASSLRVVAGVRTDTQYF	TGTGCCAGCAGTTTAAGAGTGGTAGCGGGAGTGAGGACAGATACGCAGTATTTT
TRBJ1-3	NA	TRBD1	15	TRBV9	CASSVSGGPGNTIYF	TGTGCCAGCAGCGTATCAGGGGGTCCCGGAAACACCATATATTTT
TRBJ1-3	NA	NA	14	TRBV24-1	CATSDERGGNTIYF	TGTGCCACCAGTGATGAGCGGGGAGGAAACACCATATATTTT
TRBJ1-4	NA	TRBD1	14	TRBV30	CAWRRQGGNEKLFF	TGTGCCTGGCGGAGACAGGGGGGTAATGAAAAACTGTTTTTT
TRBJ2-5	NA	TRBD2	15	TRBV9	CASSLRLAPQETQYF	TGTGCCAGCAGCCTAAGACTAGCCCCACAAGAGACCCAGTACTTC
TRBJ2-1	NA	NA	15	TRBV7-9	CASSPVAADYNEQFF	TGTGCCAGCAGCCCCGTTGCGGCAGACTACAATGAGCAGTTCTTC
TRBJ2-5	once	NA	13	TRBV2	CASRRGGPETQYF	TGTGCCAGCAGGAGGGGGGGTCCGGAGACCCAGTACTTC
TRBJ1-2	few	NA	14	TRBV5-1	CASSTSTTNYGYTF	TGCGCCAGCAGCACCTCAACGACAAACTATGGCTACACCTTC
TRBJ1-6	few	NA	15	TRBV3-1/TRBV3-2	CASSQTWQGNSPLHF	TGTGCCAGCAGCCAAACGTGGCAGGGGAATTCACCCCTCCACTTT
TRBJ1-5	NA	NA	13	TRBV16	CASSFDKNQPQHF	TGTGCCAGCAGCTTCGACAAGAATCAGCCCCAGCATTTT
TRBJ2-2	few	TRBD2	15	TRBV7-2	CASSLGGSGAGELFF	TGTGCCAGCAGCTTAGGCGGTAGCGGGGCCGGGGAGCTGTTTTTT
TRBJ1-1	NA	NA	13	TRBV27	CATGEGGNTEAFF	TGTGCCACCGGAGAGGGTGGGAACACTGAAGCTTTCTTT
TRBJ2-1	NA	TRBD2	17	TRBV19	CASSIGPLAGYSNEQFF	TGTGCCAGTAGTATAGGACCCCTAGCGGGATATAGCAATGAGCAGTTCTTC
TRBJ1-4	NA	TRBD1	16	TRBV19	CASSLDRGRTNEKLFF	TGTGCCAGTAGCTTGGACAGGGGGAGAACTAATGAAAAACTGTTTTTT
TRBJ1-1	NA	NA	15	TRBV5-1	CASSFDPGRGTEAFF	TGCGCCAGCAGCTTTGACCCGGGGCGGGGGACTGAAGCTTTCTTT
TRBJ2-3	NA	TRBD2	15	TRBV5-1	CASRVASGSTDTQYF	TGCGCCAGCAGGGTCGCTAGCGGGAGCACAGATACGCAGTATTTT
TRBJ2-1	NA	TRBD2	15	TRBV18	CASSRSGRIYNEQFF	TGTGCCAGCTCACGTAGCGGGCGGATTTACAATGAGCAGTTCTTC
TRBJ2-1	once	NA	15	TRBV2	CASSEQGHHYNEQFF	TGTGCCAGCAGTGAACAGGGACATCACTACAATGAGCAGTTCTTC
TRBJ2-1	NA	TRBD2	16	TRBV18	CASSLPGLAGRREQFF	TGTGCCAGCTCACTCCCGGGACTAGCGGGAAGGCGTGAGCAGTTCTTC
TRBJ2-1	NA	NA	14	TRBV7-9	CASSLVSGDNEQFF	TGTGCCAGCAGCTTAGTTAGCGGAGACAATGAGCAGTTCTTC
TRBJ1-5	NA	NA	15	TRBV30	CAWSQGSSRNQPQHF	TGTGCCTGGAGCCAGGGGAGTAGTCGCAATCAGCCCCAGCATTTT
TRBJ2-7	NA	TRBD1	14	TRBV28	CASKTLPGQREQYF	TGTGCCAGCAAAACCCTTCCGGGACAGCGCGAGCAGTACTTC
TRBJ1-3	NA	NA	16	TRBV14	CASSLLGKYSGNTIYF	TGTGCCAGCAGCCTTCTTGGCAAGTACTCTGGAAACACCATATATTTT
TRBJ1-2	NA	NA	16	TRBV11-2	CASSLYGRQDNYGYTF	TGTGCCAGCAGCCTGTATGGCAGGCAAGATAACTATGGCTACACCTTC
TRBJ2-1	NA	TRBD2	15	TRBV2	CASIPSGSWYNEQFF	TGTGCCAGCATCCCTAGCGGGAGTTGGTACAATGAGCAGTTCTTC
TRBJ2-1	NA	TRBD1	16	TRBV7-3	CASSLIGGRSVAEQFF	TGTGCCAGCAGCTTAATAGGGGGCAGGTCAGTGGCTGAGCAGTTCTTC